The 15 T cell receptor beta chains reported below all come from one sample, sequenced in a study of CD8+CD57+ T cells in acquired aplastic anemia. Both TCR beta VDJ combination and CDR3 sequence profiling were carried out. Genomic DNA was the template for this profiling. Each CDR3 protein gets one entry after TCRdb re-called the reads with MiXCR. The data show 150,000 or so distinct CDR3 sequences, with 40% to 55% seen just once and around 1.1% held by the top ten. Flow cytometry had shown expanded CD8+CD57+ cells in the patients chosen for sequencing. Material: sorted CD4+, CD8+, or CD8+CD57+ T cells (not recorded which) from PBMCs. Receptors originate from a human donor with aplastic anemia.

This clonotype came up a few times. In DNA form, the CDR3 reads TGTGCCAGCACTGACAGTAGCAATCAGCCCCAGCATTTT. It is translated as CASTDSSNQPQHF. The rearrangement links TRBV10-3 to TRBJ1-5; a possible D gene is TRBD1 (5 bases). V was cut by 10 bases and J by 0 bases, with 10 bases left in between. The germline V gene encodes CDR1 ENHRY and CDR2 SYGVKD. CDR3 length: 13 residues.

The chain couples TRBV12-5 to TRBJ2-2; D is undetermined. There are 13 residues in the CDR3. V dropped 7 bases and J dropped 4 bases, with 10 bases sitting between them. Germline-derived CDR1 and CDR2 are LGHNT and FRNRAP. This chain's CDR3 is CASDRNLTGELFF. CDR3 coding DNA: TGTGCTAGTGACCGAAACCTCACCGGGGAGCTGTTTTTT.

This clonotype has ten or more counts. V gene TRBV7-3 combines with J gene TRBJ2-3, with D unresolved. The CDR3 spans 16 residues. Germline V lookup: CDR1 SGHTA, CDR2 FQGTGA. V gave up 1 base and J gave up 1 base, with 12 bases separating them. The CDR3 is CASSLKVGRGTDTQYF. CDR3 sequence (DNA): TGTGCCAGCAGCTTAAAGGTGGGCCGGGGCACAGATACGCAGTATTTT.

Comments on this clonotype: One end of the junction is discordant with germline, which a read error may explain. The genes are TRBV7-9 and TRBJ1-2; D not certain. Germline CDR1 SEHNR, CDR2 FQNEAQ (reference sequence). The CDR3 is 11 amino acids. CDR3 sequence: CASNSLSGYTF. CDR3 bases: TGTGCCAGCAACTCCCTGAGCGGCTACACTTTC.

Note on this clonotype: One end of the junction varies from germline; a read error may be responsible. This chain links TRBV4-1 with TRBJ2-3; no reliable D call. The CDR3 is 12 amino acids. The germline V gene encodes CDR1 MGHRA and CDR2 YSYEKL. Written as DNA, the CDR3 is TGCGCCAGTAGCCTTAACACAGATACGCAGTATTTT. Residues: CASSLNTDTQYF.

This clonotype has just a few counts. The gene calls are TRBV6-1 and TRBJ2-3; 14 nucleotides match TRBD2. The trim removed 6 bases at V and 2 bases at J, leaving 4 bases unmatched. Germline assignment: CDR1 MNHNS and CDR2 SASEGT. The CDR3 loop spans 16 amino acids. CDR3 coding DNA: TGTGCCAGCAGCCGGACTAGCGGGGGGTCCACAGATACGCAGTATTTT. It translates to CASSRTSGGSTDTQYF.

V gene TRBV6-5 combines with J gene TRBJ2-7; D is unresolved. The V gene lost 4 bases and the J gene lost 3 bases, with 10 bases spanning the gap. Per germline, CDR1 MNHEY and CDR2 SVGAGI. The CDR3 has 13 amino acids. CDR3 loop: CASSLIYHYEQYF. The DNA for the CDR3 is TGTGCCAGCAGTTTAATCTATCACTACGAGCAGTACTTC.

The rearrangement joins TRBV19 to TRBJ1-2; D might be TRBD1 (5 bases). CDR3 length: 15 amino acids. CDR1 and CDR2 (germline): LNHDA, SQIVND (reference sequence). V shed 5 bases and J shed 13 bases, with 26 bases lying between them. The CDR3 loop reads CASSARTGALRGLTF. The DNA for the CDR3 is TGTGCCAGTAGTGCCCGAACAGGCGCTCTACGAGGTCTCACCTTC.

The chain has TRBV5-1 and TRBJ2-3; maybe TRBD2 (6 bases). The ends were cut back, 0 bases at V and 2 bases at J, with 13 bases in the middle. The CDR3 extends over 16 amino acids. Germline V lookup: CDR1 SGHRS, CDR2 YFSETQ. The CDR3 DNA reads as TGCGCCAGCAGCTTGGCCGGGGGTTACGTCACAGATACGCAGTATTTT. Residues: CASSLAGGYVTDTQYF.

This clonotype came up many times. The chain links TRBV5-8 to TRBJ2-5, with 8 bases lining up with TRBD2. CDR1 SGHTS and CDR2 YDEGEE come from the germline V gene. This CDR3 region has 15 residues. The trim removed 0 bases at V and 3 bases at J, leaving 4 bases unmatched. The CDR3 nucleotides read TGTGCCAGCAGCTTGGCGGGACTAGTCAAAGAGACCCAGTACTTC. It specifies CASSLAGLVKETQYF.

This clonotype was seen repeatedly, ten times or more. Being one base from a much bigger clone, this may be a read error. The chain joins TRBV29-1 to TRBJ1-1, with D tentatively TRBD1 (5 bases). V lost 4 bases, J lost 0 bases, and 9 bases lay in between. The CDR3 has 13 amino acids. Germline CDR1 reads SQVTM; CDR2 reads ANQGSEA. For the CDR3, the DNA is TGCAGCGTTGCGAGGGGCGTGAACACTGAAGCTTTCTTT. Protein: CSVARGVNTEAFF.

This clonotype has a handful of counts. A read error may be the cause here, since a much bigger clone is one base away. The rearrangement uses TRBV19 and TRBJ1-5; 7 nucleotides agree with TRBD1. The germline gives CDR1 LNHDA, CDR2 SQIVND (reference sequence). The CDR3 spans 13 residues. The J segment lost 5 bases and the V segment lost 5 bases, leaving 3 bases of the junction unmatched. The CDR3 here is CASSEQGDQPQHF. As DNA, the CDR3 is TGTGCCAGTAGTGAGCAGGGGGATCAGCCCCAGCATTTT.

For this clonotype: Being one base from a much bigger clone, this may be a read error. The rearrangement joins TRBV4-1 to TRBJ2-3; TRBD1 might be the D (5 bases). From germline, CDR1 is MGHRA and CDR2 YSYEKL. The CDR3 runs to 17 residues. Trimming pared 1 base from V and 3 bases from J, leaving 17 bases between. The CDR3 DNA follows: TGCGCCAGCAGCCAAGGGTTCTCCGTTACAGGTACAGATACGCAGTATTTT. Its protein is CASSQGFSVTGTDTQYF.

The chain couples TRBV5-5 to TRBJ1-2; TRBD1 agrees at 8 bases. The CDR3 spans 16 residues. The V and J ends lost 0 bases and 6 bases, in that order; junction bases with no gene match: 10. Germline lookup yields CDR1 SGHKS and CDR2 YYEKEE (reference sequence). The DNA of the CDR3 is TGTGCCAGCAGCTTGGGGGGGCCCCAGGGGGCAAATGGCTACACCTTC. It codes for CASSLGGPQGANGYTF.

This clonotype came up many times. V gene TRBV15 combines with J gene TRBJ1-4, with 8 bases aligning to TRBD1. The CDR3 sequence is 16 residues long. With V trimmed by 0 bases and J by 8 bases, 8 bases remained unmatched. The germline CDR1 and CDR2 sequences are LNHNV and YYDKDF (reference sequence). The CDR3 DNA is TGTGCCACCAGCAGAGATGGACAGGGTGGGTACGAAAAACTGTTTTTT. It codes for CATSRDGQGGYEKLFF.